The 14 T cell receptor beta chains listed next were all sequenced from one sample in a study of shared clonotypes between healthy human individuals. Repertoires were generated with immunoSEQ multiplex PCR, while TCRdb's copy carries only in-frame clones and drops some. The data hold approximately 2,000,000 clones, with 85% to 95% observed a single time. Input material: naive CD4+ T cells from PBMCs. As to subset: CD45RA+ positively selected. The source is a man aged 18 to 30 in good health. Some clones in this sample may be carry-over from other donors' samples.

The chain joins TRBV11-3 to TRBJ2-7; D remains ambiguous. CDR1 is SGHNT and CDR2 is YENEEA in the germline V gene. Trimming removed 1 base from V and 2 bases from J, with 3 bases in between. This CDR3 comprises 12 residues. In DNA, the CDR3 is TGTGCCAGCAGCTTAGGAACCTACGAGCAGTACTTC. Translation gives CASSLGTYEQYF.

CDR3 protein: CASSPPVREARSYNEQFF. CDR3 in DNA: TGCGCCAGCAGCCCTCCCGTGCGGGAGGCCCGCTCCTACAATGAGCAGTTCTTC. The chain recombines TRBV5-1 with TRBJ2-1; the match to TRBD2 covers 8 bases. This CDR3 has 18 residues. Germline CDR1 SGHRS, CDR2 YFSETQ. The J segment lost 0 bases and the V segment lost 4 bases, leaving 12 bases of the junction unmatched.

The rearrangement links TRBV6-5 to TRBJ2-3; D gene unclear. V was clipped by 6 bases and J by 6 bases, with 10 bases between them. Germline loops: CDR1 MNHEY, CDR2 SVGAGI. The length of the CDR3 is 12 residues. CDR3 in DNA: TGTGCCAGCAGGGAAGGCGCTGATACGCAGTATTTT. It is translated as CASREGADTQYF.

The chain recombines TRBV7-9 with TRBJ2-3; D perhaps matches TRBD2 (6 bases). Trimming removed 7 bases from V and 12 bases from J, with 14 bases in between. Germline V lookup: CDR1 SEHNR, CDR2 FQNEAQ (reference sequence). The CDR3 sequence is 11 residues long. CDR3 sequence (DNA): TGTGCCAGCACCTCCCGGGGGTCTCAGTATTTT. This gives the protein CASTSRGSQYF.

The rearrangement links TRBV6-6 to TRBJ2-1, with D perhaps matching TRBD2 (6 bases). V lost 7 bases and J lost 15, with 19 bases in between. The CDR3 sequence is 12 residues long. Per the germline V gene, CDR1 is MNHNY and CDR2 is SVGAGI (reference sequence). CDR3 nucleotides: TGTGCCAGCAACAACGGGTGGGGGAGGTGGTTCTTC. Amino acids: CASNNGWGRWFF.

This chain connects TRBV28 to TRBJ2-3; 7 bases align to TRBD2. Looked up from germline, CDR1 is MDHEN and CDR2 is SYDVKM. The CDR3 covers 18 residues. The V and J ends lost 2 bases and 6 bases, in that order; junction bases with no gene match: 17. Here the CDR3 DNA reads TGTGCCAGCAGTTTAAACGGGGGAGGGCTTGGGTACGTTGATACGCAGTATTTT. It specifies CASSLNGGGLGYVDTQYF.

Here the CDR3 DNA reads TGTGCCATCGGTCCAGGCGGGAGTGTCACAGATACGCAGTATTTT. Amino acid sequence: CAIGPGGSVTDTQYF. This chain connects TRBV10-3 to TRBJ2-3, with 7 positions matching TRBD2. Germline assignment: CDR1 ENHRY and CDR2 SYGVKD. The CDR3 extends over 15 amino acids. After removal of 8 bases from V and 2 bases from J, the junction contained 10 bases not matched to a gene.

This clone was detected only a few times. This sample also contains other DNA sequences that code for the same CDR3. The gene calls are TRBV28 and TRBJ1-2; 10 positions match TRBD1. This CDR3 has 15 amino acids. Losses at the gene ends were 4 bases for V and 2 bases for J; bases not matched to a gene: 4. Germline CDR1 and CDR2: MDHEN and SYDVKM. The DNA of the CDR3 is TGTGCCAGCAGTTCCCCGGGACAGGGGAACTATGGCTACACCTTC. Its protein is CASSSPGQGNYGYTF.

The chain couples TRBV18 to TRBJ2-3, with 7 bases lining up with TRBD1. The V gene's germline CDR1 is KGHSH and CDR2 LQKENI. V lost 1 base to trimming and J lost 3 bases; unmatched junction nucleotides: 4. The CDR3 is 15 amino acids. In DNA form, the CDR3 reads TGTGCCAGCTCACCACAGAGACAGGGAACAGATACGCAGTATTTT. This translates into CASSPQRQGTDTQYF.

Points on this clone: This specimen includes other DNA sequences encoding the same CDR3. The chain uses TRBV5-1 and TRBJ1-4; D unclear. Germline V gives CDR1 SGHRS, CDR2 YFSETQ. V lost 4 bases and J 3 bases, leaving 13 bases between the germline ends. The CDR3 has 15 amino acids. CDR3 in DNA: TGCGCCAGCAGCCTTGAGGGTGGATCTAATGAAAAACTGTTTTTT. Amino acid sequence: CASSLEGGSNEKLFF.

In nucleotides, the CDR3 is TGTGCCAGCAGCGAAAGGGGCAGCAAGATACTTGGAAACACCATATATTTT. Residues: CASSERGSKILGNTIYF. The V and J genes are TRBV7-9 and TRBJ1-3; tentatively, D is TRBD1 (5 bases). The V and J ends lost 5 bases and 3 bases respectively, with 20 bases between them. The germline CDR1 and CDR2 sequences are SEHNR and FQNEAQ (reference sequence). The CDR3 totals 17 residues.

The chain employs TRBV6-5 and TRBJ1-5; D might be TRBD1 (5 bases). The CDR3 contains 15 residues. V lost 4 bases to trimming and J lost 2 bases, with 12 bases between them. Germline CDR1 is MNHEY and CDR2 is SVGAGI. CDR3 residues: CASSSTEPGNQPQHF. As DNA, the CDR3 is TGTGCCAGCAGTTCGACAGAGCCGGGCAATCAGCCCCAGCATTTT.

The chain combines TRBV11-2 with TRBJ1-1; D is unclear. With 5 bases removed from V and 4 bases from J, the gap between germline ends came to 17 bases. Germline loops: CDR1 SGHAT, CDR2 FQNNGV. The CDR3 is 15 amino acids. DNA of the CDR3: TGTGCCAGCAGCGGGCAAACAAGGGTGAGCACTGAAGCTTTCTTT. Protein sequence: CASSGQTRVSTEAFF.

The chain links TRBV2 to TRBJ2-7; 9 positions match TRBD1. V shed 5 bases and J 3 bases; nucleotides not matched to a gene: 5. The CDR3 consists of 14 residues. The V gene's germline CDR1 is SNHLY and CDR2 FYNNEI. The CDR3 bases are TGTGCCAGCAGTCCCAGGGACAGGGACTACGAGCAGTACTTC. Residues: CASSPRDRDYEQYF.